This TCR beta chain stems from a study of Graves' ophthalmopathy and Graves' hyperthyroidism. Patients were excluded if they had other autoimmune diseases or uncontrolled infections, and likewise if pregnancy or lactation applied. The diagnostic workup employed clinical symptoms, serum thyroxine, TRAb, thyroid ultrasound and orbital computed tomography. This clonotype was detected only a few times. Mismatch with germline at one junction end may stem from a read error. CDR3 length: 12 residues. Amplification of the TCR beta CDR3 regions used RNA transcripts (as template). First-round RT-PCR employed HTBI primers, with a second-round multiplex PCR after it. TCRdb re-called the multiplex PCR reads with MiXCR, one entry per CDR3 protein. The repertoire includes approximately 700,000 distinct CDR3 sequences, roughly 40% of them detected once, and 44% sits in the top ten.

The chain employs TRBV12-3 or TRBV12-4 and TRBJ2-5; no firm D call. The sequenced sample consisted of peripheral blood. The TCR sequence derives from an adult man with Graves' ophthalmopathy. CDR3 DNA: TGTGCCAGCCGTTTTATGAAGGAGACCCAGTACTTC. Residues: CASRFMKETQYF.